The rows below give T cell receptor beta chains drawn from one sample of a study of T-cell memory formation after mild COVID-19. TCRdb reanalysed the 5' RACE reads using MiXCR and keeps one entry per CDR3 protein. The profile covers hundreds of thousands of distinct CDR3 sequences, with 28% appearing a single time and approximately 15% taken by the ten largest. Sequenced: PBMCs or a T cell subset sorted from them (not recorded which). The receptors originated from an adult woman who had mild COVID-19 (a few samples of this study predate the infection). Cell type and time point are not known. CDR3s include the opening cysteine and the closing phenylalanine or tryptophan. D genes are given only for firm matches. For some rows the clone size is stated as once, few or many, or as a class when expanded; others skip it.

d_call	clone_size	j_call	v_call	cdr3_nt	cdr3_aa
.	.	TRBJ2-3	TRBV21-1	TGTGCCAGCAGGACTAGCGGGAGCGTCTACAATACGCAGTATTTT	CASRTSGSVYNTQYF
TRBD2	.	TRBJ2-7	TRBV4-2	TGTGCCAGCAGCCCACGGGTAGCGGGGGGATACTCCTACGAGCAGTACTTC	CASSPRVAGGYSYEQYF
TRBD1	many	TRBJ2-4	TRBV19	TGTGCCAGTAGTATCGGACAGGGGGCGTGGGCTAGTAACATTCAGTACTTC	CASSIGQGAWASNIQYF
.	.	TRBJ1-1	TRBV5-6	TGTGCCAGCAGGGAGAGGGGAAAGGGGAACACTGAAGCTTTCTTT	CASRERGKGNTEAFF
TRBD2	.	TRBJ2-1	TRBV29-1	TGCAGCGTTGAAGGAGCGGGACCGGAGAATGAGCAGTTCTTC	CSVEGAGPENEQFF
.	few	TRBJ1-5	TRBV4-1	TGCGCCAGCAGCCGATGGGCCGGGGTCTCCAGGGTCGGAAGCAATCAGCCCCAGCATTTT	CASSRWAGVSRVGSNQPQHF
.	few	TRBJ1-1	TRBV28	TGTGCCAGCAGTTTATCCCTATTGAACACTGAAGCTTTCTTT	CASSLSLLNTEAFF
.	few	TRBJ1-1	TRBV27	TGTGCCAGCACCCAACCGGGGGGTCGTGATGAAGCTTTCTTT	CASTQPGGRDEAFF
.	few	TRBJ2-3	TRBV7-8	TGTGCCAGCAGCCTTCGTGCCGGGTCAGATACGCAGTATTTT	CASSLRAGSDTQYF
TRBD1	many	TRBJ2-3	TRBV7-2	TGTGCCAGCAGCCGGAAGACAGGGACCGATACGCAGTATTTT	CASSRKTGTDTQYF
.	.	TRBJ2-3	TRBV10-3	TGTGCCATCAGTGAGTCCAGGGCGCAGAGCACAGATACGCAGTATTTT	CAISESRAQSTDTQYF
TRBD1	.	TRBJ2-5	TRBV20-1	TGCAGTGCCGGGGCAGGGGGCTTGGAGACCCAGTACTTC	CSAGAGGLETQYF
.	few	TRBJ2-7	TRBV24-1	TGTGCCACCAGTGGGGGAGGCCGCTTCTCCTACGAGCAGTACTTC	CATSGGGRFSYEQYF
TRBD2	few	TRBJ2-2	TRBV6-5	TGTGCCAGCAGCAAACTAGCGGTCACCGGGGAGCTGTTTTTT	CASSKLAVTGELFF
TRBD2	.	TRBJ2-1	TRBV5-1	TGCGCCAGCAGCCCTAATTTCGGCGGGAGTGAGCAGTTCTTC	CASSPNFGGSEQFF
.	few	TRBJ1-2	TRBV2	TGTGCCAGCAGTGAATCTCGTGAGGGCTACACCTTC	CASSESREGYTF
.	.	TRBJ2-7	TRBV7-2	TGTGCCAGCAGCCAGATACCAGAGTTGGACGTCTCCTACGAGCAGTACTTC	CASSQIPELDVSYEQYF
TRBD1	.	TRBJ1-2	TRBV6-5	TGTGCCAGCACTCCGGGACAGGGCTTTGTGGGCTACACCTTC	CASTPGQGFVGYTF
.	.	TRBJ2-2	TRBV12-3/TRBV12-4	TGTGCCAGCAGGCCGGACGGCCCCGGGGAGCTGTTTTTT	CASRPDGPGELFF
TRBD2	few	TRBJ2-3	TRBV10-3	TGTGCCATCAAGACAGGCGGGGGGACCTCCACAGATACGCAGTATTTT	CAIKTGGGTSTDTQYF
TRBD1	.	TRBJ2-7	TRBV15	TGTGCCACCAGCAGAGGACAGGGGGCCGAGCAGTACTTC	CATSRGQGAEQYF
.	few	TRBJ2-1	TRBV20-1	TGCAGTGCTAGAGAGCTAGCGTCTGGCCGGAATGAGCAGTTCTTC	CSARELASGRNEQFF
TRBD2	few	TRBJ2-1	TRBV5-1	TGCGCCAGCAGCCTCGGGACTAGCGGGAGGGCTCGGGAGCAGTTCTTC	CASSLGTSGRAREQFF
TRBD1	few	TRBJ2-1	TRBV30	TGTGCCTGGAGTGTGACAGGGTACAATGAGCAGTTCTTC	CAWSVTGYNEQFF
.	few	TRBJ1-1	TRBV5-6	TGTGCCAGCAGCTTCCGCCTTCGGACCGCTAACACTGAAGCTTTCTTT	CASSFRLRTANTEAFF
TRBD1	many	TRBJ1-5	TRBV20-1	TGCAGTGCTAGGCCGGGACAGGGGCTTCAGCCCCAGCATTTT	CSARPGQGLQPQHF
TRBD1	.	TRBJ2-7	TRBV5-5	TGTGCCAGCAGCTTGGACAGGGGCCTCTACGAGCAGTACTTC	CASSLDRGLYEQYF
TRBD1	.	TRBJ2-3	TRBV30	TGTGCCTGGACAGGGGGCTTTGATACGCAGTATTTT	CAWTGGFDTQYF
TRBD1	.	TRBJ2-7	TRBV2	TGTGCCAGCAGTCAAGGGACAGGGGAACTCTTCGGATACGAGCAGTACTTC	CASSQGTGELFGYEQYF